The rows below give T cell receptor beta chains drawn from one sample of a study of blood T cell repertoires in COVID-19. The repertoire was sequenced with immunoSEQ multiplex PCR; TCRdb's copy has only in-frame clones and lacks some. There are about 75,000 clones in the sample; about 91% occur only once, and less than 7% lies in the top ten. What was sequenced was peripheral blood. The receptor source for this set is a woman between 45 and 60 years old with acute or convalescent COVID-19. The CDR3 runs from the conserved cysteine through the conserved F or W. D genes are given only for firm matches. Clone sizes are given selectively: once, few, many, or a class where the clone is expanded.

d_call clone_size j_call v_call cdr3_aa cdr3_nt
TRBD2 NA TRBJ2-1 TRBV15 CATSTTSGSYNEQFF TGTGCCACCAGCACTACTAGCGGGAGCTACAATGAGCAGTTCTTC
NA NA TRBJ2-5 TRBV7-2 CASSLGTTLQETQYF TGTGCCAGCAGCTTAGGCACTACACTCCAAGAGACCCAGTACTTC
NA NA TRBJ2-5 TRBV6-5 CASSTTARSGETQYF TGTGCCAGCAGCACCACCGCGAGGTCTGGGGAGACCCAGTACTTC
TRBD2 NA TRBJ2-3 TRBV7-9 CASSKGLAGGSTDTQYF TGTGCCAGCAGCAAAGGGCTAGCGGGGGGTAGCACAGATACGCAGTATTTT
NA NA TRBJ2-3 TRBV2 CASSGQGGTDTQYF TGTGCCAGCAGCGGACAAGGGGGCACAGATACGCAGTATTTT
TRBD2 NA TRBJ2-5 TRBV11-2 CASSAYGGGRETQYF TGTGCCAGCAGCGCCTACGGGGGGGGGCGAGAGACCCAGTACTTC
TRBD1 NA TRBJ2-7 TRBV19 CASSPGGYEQYF TGTGCCAGTAGTCCAGGGGGTTACGAGCAGTACTTC
TRBD1 NA TRBJ1-2 TRBV19 CASRRGQGEGYTF TGTGCCAGTAGGAGGGGACAGGGAGAAGGCTACACCTTC
NA NA TRBJ2-5 TRBV12-3/TRBV12-4 CASSLGFRETQYF TGTGCCAGCAGTTTAGGGTTTAGAGAGACCCAGTACTTC
NA NA TRBJ2-7 TRBV27 CASSFGDWNEQYF TGTGCCAGCAGTTTTGGGGACTGGAACGAGCAGTACTTC
NA NA TRBJ1-2 TRBV28 CASRRDPGLGVYGYTF TGTGCCAGCAGGCGAGATCCGGGACTAGGGGTCTATGGCTACACCTTC
TRBD1 NA TRBJ1-4 TRBV9 CASSAERGTGGNEKLFF TGTGCCAGCAGCGCCGAGCGTGGGACAGGGGGTAATGAAAAACTGTTTTTT
TRBD2 once TRBJ2-5 TRBV3-1/TRBV3-2 CASGRETQYF TGTGCGAGCGGGAGAGAGACCCAGTACTTC
TRBD2 NA TRBJ2-7 TRBV9 CASSVSGLAGDEQYF TGTGCCAGCAGCGTAAGCGGACTAGCGGGGGACGAGCAGTACTTC
NA NA TRBJ1-2 TRBV6-5 CASSNLDGNYGYTF TGTGCCAGCAGCAACCTCGACGGGAACTATGGCTACACCTTC
NA once TRBJ1-3 TRBV18 CASSPSVSSGNTIYF TGTGCCAGCTCACCCTCGGTCTCCTCTGGAAACACCATATATTTT
NA NA TRBJ1-3 TRBV18 CASSKSLTENTIYF TGTGCCAGCTCAAAGAGCCTGACAGAAAACACCATATATTTT
TRBD1 NA TRBJ1-4 TRBV28 CASSLGQGNEKLFF TGTGCCAGCAGTTTGGGACAGGGAAATGAAAAACTGTTTTTT
TRBD2 NA TRBJ2-1 TRBV2 CARGLAGGQFF TGTGCCAGAGGGCTAGCGGGGGGGCAGTTCTTC
NA once TRBJ2-1 TRBV5-1 CASSDWPDSNEQFF TGCGCCAGCAGCGATTGGCCTGACTCCAATGAGCAGTTCTTC
TRBD2 NA TRBJ2-7 TRBV4-2 CASSQGLAGAYEQYF TGTGCCAGCAGCCAAGGACTAGCGGGAGCCTACGAGCAGTACTTC
TRBD1 NA TRBJ2-5 TRBV11-1 CASSLGTGVQTQYF TGTGCCAGCAGCTTAGGGACAGGGGTACAGACCCAGTACTTC
NA NA TRBJ1-2 TRBV19 CASSIGAARTYGYTF TGTGCCAGTAGTATAGGAGCAGCTAGAACCTATGGCTACACCTTC
TRBD2 NA TRBJ2-1 TRBV9 CASNEGLAGYNEQFF TGTGCCAGCAACGAGGGACTAGCGGGGTACAATGAGCAGTTCTTC
TRBD1 NA TRBJ1-3 TRBV7-9 CASSRDRAGNTIYF TGTGCCAGCAGCCGCGACAGGGCGGGAAACACCATATATTTT
NA once TRBJ1-1 TRBV5-4 CASSSMNTEAFF TGTGCCAGCAGCTCAATGAACACTGAAGCTTTCTTT
TRBD1 NA TRBJ2-3 TRBV2 CAIGTGLTSTDTQYF TGTGCCATAGGGACAGGACTTACTAGCACAGATACGCAGTATTTT